One sample yielded the 3 T cell receptor beta chains listed below, sequenced in a study of cytotoxic CD8 clonotypes in ibrutinib-treated CLL. Generated by immunoSEQ multiplex PCR, the TCRdb table keeps only in-frame clones and is missing some. The sample includes about 300,000 clones, 65% to 85% of them seen just once. The starting material was PBMCs, obtained at disease progression, from a patient treated with ibrutinib. Receptors were obtained from a human donor with chronic lymphocytic leukemia.

This clone was picked up a small number of times. This CDR3 reads CASSLLAGGGEQFF. The CDR3 coding sequence is TGTGCCAGCAGCCTACTAGCGGGAGGAGGTGAGCAGTTCTTC. V is TRBV7-3 and J is TRBJ2-1, with 12 bases matching TRBD2. Trimming at V came to 5 bases and at J to 9 bases, leaving 5 bases not matched to a gene. Germline CDR1 is SGHTA and CDR2 is FQGTGA. The CDR3 totals 14 residues.

The chain joins TRBV6-4 to TRBJ2-7; 8 nucleotides agree with TRBD2. V lost 5 bases to trimming and J lost 0 bases; unmatched junction nucleotides: 9. In germline, CDR1 is MRHNA, CDR2 SNTAGT. CDR3 length equals 16 residues. The chain's CDR3 is CASSPHGGGTSYEQYF. For the CDR3, the DNA is TGTGCCAGCAGTCCACACGGCGGGGGGACCTCCTACGAGCAGTACTTC.

V and J are TRBV29-1 and TRBJ2-5; TRBD1 or TRBD2 may be the D gene (5 bases each). Looked up from germline, CDR1 is SQVTM and CDR2 is ANQGSEA. CDR3 length equals 13 residues. V lost 6 bases and J 1 base, leaving 12 bases between the germline ends. The CDR3 spells CSVGTGRQETQYF. CDR3 sequence (DNA): TGCAGCGTGGGGACGGGGCGCCAAGAGACCCAGTACTTC.